Listed below are T cell receptor beta chains from one sample, sequenced in a study of shared clonotypes between healthy human individuals. Assay used: immunoSEQ multiplex PCR; TCRdb lists only in-frame clones, some missing. This table has more than 1.2 million clones, about 98.5% appearing once. Sequencing was done on a sample of naive CD4+ T cells sorted from blood. Receptor source: a man aged 30 to 39 in good health. Each CDR3 is given with its conserved first and last residue. Clone size appears in some rows only: once, few, many, or a class for an expanded clone.

- TRBV5-4 CASSFLPRERAFF
- TRBV29-1 CSVEDTVDSYEQYF
- TRBV11-2 CASSLVQGYEQYF
- TRBV5-4 CASSSNTEAFF
once TRBV6-6 CASSYRAGGSDTQYF
once TRBV19 CASSSYRGSMKAFF
- TRBV28 CATGRYLFTNEQFF
- TRBV7-3 CASSPEPGRSYEQYF
once TRBV30 CAWTTLGLGGYTF
- TRBV4-3 CASSHATGTFDTQYF
- TRBV20-1 CSARGGTEAFF
- TRBV11-2 CASRLRETDTQYF
- TRBV10-1 CASRGQPNTEAFF
once TRBV5-1 CASSLRPKPVTLFWEQYF
- TRBV9 CASSVEAGRGEQYF
- TRBV7-8 CASSQRGGDQETQYF
once TRBV28 CASSHFQGATGELFF
- TRBV5-5 CASSLVTVEKLFF
once TRBV11-2 CASSPPAGRSTYEQYF
- TRBV27 CASSRWGDHGYTF
- TRBV19 CASSIAGLRNQPQHF
- TRBV14 CASSQDLPGEQYF
- TRBV6-1 CASSGLAGTASTDTQYF
- TRBV5-6 CASSPLAGGVADTQYF
- TRBV7-6 CASSLAGTGAYEQYF
once TRBV25-1 CASSKGANEQYF
- TRBV20-1 CRGGVSDEQYF
- TRBV6-1 CASSGPTSGRSSYNEQFF
- TRBV5-1 CASSKGMQSKEETQYF